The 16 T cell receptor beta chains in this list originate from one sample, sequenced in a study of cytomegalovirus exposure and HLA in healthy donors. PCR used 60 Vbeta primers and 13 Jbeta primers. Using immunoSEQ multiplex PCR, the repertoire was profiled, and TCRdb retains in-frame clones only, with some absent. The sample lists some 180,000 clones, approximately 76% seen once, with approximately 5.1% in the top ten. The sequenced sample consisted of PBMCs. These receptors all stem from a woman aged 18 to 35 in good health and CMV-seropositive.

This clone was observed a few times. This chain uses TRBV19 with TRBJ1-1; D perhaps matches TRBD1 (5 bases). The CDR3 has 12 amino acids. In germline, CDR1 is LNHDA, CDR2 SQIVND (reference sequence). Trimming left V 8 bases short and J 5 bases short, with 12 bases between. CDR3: CASARGGTEAFF. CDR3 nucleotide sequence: TGTGCCAGTGCGAGGGGAGGGACTGAAGCTTTCTTT. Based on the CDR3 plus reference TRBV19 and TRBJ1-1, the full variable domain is DGGITQSPKYLFRKEGQNVTLSCEQNLNHDAMYWYRQDPGQGLRLIYYSQIVNDFQKGDIAEGYSVSREKKESFPLTVTSAQKNPTAFYLCASARGGTEAFFGQGTRLTVV.

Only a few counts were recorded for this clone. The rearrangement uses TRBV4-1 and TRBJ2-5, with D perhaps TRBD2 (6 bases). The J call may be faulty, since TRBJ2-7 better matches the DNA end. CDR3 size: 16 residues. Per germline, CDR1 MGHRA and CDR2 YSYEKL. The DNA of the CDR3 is TGCGCCAGCAGCCAAGAATTCGCGGGACCGGTCTACGAGCAGTACTTC. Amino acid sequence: CASSQEFAGPVYEQYF.

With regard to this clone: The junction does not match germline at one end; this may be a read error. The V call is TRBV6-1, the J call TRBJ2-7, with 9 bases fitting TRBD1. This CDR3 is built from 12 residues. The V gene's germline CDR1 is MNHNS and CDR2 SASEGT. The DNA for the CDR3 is TGTGCCAGCAGTGAAGCCGGGACAGGGTCAGACTTC. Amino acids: CASSEAGTGSDF.

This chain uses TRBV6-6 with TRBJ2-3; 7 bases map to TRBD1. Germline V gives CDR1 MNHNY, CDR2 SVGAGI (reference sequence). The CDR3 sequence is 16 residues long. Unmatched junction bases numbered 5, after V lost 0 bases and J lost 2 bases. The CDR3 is CASSYSGGQNTDTQYF. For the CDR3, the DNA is TGTGCCAGCAGTTACTCAGGGGGCCAAAACACAGATACGCAGTATTTT.

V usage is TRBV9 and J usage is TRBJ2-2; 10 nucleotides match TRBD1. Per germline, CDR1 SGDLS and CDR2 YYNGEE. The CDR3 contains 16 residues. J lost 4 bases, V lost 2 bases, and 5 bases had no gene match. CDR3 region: CASSVGQGTFTGELFF. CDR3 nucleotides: TGTGCCAGCAGCGTGGGACAGGGGACATTCACCGGGGAGCTGTTTTTT.

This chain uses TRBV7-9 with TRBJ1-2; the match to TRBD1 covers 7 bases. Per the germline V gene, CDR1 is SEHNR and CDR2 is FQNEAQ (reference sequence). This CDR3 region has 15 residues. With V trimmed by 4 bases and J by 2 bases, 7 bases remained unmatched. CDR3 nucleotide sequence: TGTGCCAGCAGCTCGGGGACGACAGGGAACTATGGCTACACCTTC. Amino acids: CASSSGTTGNYGYTF.

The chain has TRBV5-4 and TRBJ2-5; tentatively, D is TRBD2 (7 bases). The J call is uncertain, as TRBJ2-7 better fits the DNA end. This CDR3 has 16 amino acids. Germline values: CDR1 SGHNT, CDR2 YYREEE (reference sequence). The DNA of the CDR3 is TGTGCCAGCAGCTTGGCCCTCGGGGGGCAGACCTACGAGCAGTACTTC. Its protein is CASSLALGGQTYEQYF.

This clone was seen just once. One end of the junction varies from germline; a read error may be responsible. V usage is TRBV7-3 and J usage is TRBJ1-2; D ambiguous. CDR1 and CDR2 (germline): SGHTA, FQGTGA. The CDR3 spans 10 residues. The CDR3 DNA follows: TGTACCAGCAGCCTTTCCGGCTACACCTTC. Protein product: CTSSLSGYTF.

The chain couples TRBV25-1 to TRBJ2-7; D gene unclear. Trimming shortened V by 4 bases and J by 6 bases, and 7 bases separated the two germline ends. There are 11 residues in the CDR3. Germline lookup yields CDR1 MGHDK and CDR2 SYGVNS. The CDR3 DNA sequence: TGTGCCAGCAGTGCCGGTTCCGAGCAGTACTTC. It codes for CASSAGSEQYF.

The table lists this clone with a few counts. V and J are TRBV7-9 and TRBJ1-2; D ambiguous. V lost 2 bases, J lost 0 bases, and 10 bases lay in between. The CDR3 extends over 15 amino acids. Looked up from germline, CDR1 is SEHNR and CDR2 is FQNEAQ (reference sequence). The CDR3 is CASSLFEGANYGYTF. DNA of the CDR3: TGTGCCAGCAGCTTATTTGAGGGAGCTAACTATGGCTACACCTTC. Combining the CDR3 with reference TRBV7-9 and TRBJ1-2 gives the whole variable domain DTGVSQNPRHKITKRGQNVTFRCDPISEHNRLYWYRQTLGQGPEFLTYFQNEAQLEKSRLLSDRFSAERPKGSFSTLEIQRTEQGDSAMYLCASSLFEGANYGYTFGSGTRLTVV.

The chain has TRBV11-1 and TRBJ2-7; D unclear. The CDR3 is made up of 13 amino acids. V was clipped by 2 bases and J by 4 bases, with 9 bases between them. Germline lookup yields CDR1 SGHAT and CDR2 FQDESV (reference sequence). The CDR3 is CASSLSYLYEQYF. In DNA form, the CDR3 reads TGTGCCAGCAGCTTATCTTATCTGTACGAGCAGTACTTC.

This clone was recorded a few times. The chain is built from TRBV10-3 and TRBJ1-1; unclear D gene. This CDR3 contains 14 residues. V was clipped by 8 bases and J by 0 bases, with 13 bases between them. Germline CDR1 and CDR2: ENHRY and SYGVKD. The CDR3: CAILSGNMNTEAFF. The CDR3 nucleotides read TGTGCCATCCTCAGCGGGAACATGAACACTGAAGCTTTCTTT.

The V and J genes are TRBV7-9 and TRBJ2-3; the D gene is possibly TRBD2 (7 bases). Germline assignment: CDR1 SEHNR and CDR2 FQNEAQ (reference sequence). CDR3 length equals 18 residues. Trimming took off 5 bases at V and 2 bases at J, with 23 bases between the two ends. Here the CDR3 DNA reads TGTGCCAGCAGCGTTATTATTAGGGGGGGGACTTTCACAGATACGCAGTATTTT. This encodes CASSVIIRGGTFTDTQYF.

The CDR3 reads CASSYSGATYEQYF. The DNA for the CDR3 is TGTGCCAGCAGTTACTCGGGGGCCACCTACGAGCAGTACTTC. This chain connects TRBV6-5 to TRBJ2-7, with D perhaps TRBD1 (6 bases). CDR3 length: 14 residues. Germline V CDR1 and CDR2: MNHEY, SVGAGI. The ends were cut back, 0 bases at V and 2 bases at J, with 8 bases in the middle.

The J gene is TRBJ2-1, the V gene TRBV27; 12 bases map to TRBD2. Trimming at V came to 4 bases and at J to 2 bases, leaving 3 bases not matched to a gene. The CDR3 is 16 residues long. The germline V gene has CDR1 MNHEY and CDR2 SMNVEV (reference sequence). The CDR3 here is CASSSRTSGAYNEQFF. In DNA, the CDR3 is TGTGCCAGCAGTTCCCGGACTAGCGGGGCCTACAATGAGCAGTTCTTC.

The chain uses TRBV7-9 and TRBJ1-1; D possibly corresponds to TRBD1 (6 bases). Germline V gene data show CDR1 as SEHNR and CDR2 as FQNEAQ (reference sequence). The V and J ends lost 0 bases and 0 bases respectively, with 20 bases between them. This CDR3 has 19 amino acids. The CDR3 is CASSLARILQGSVNTEAFF. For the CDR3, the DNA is TGTGCCAGCAGCTTAGCGCGGATACTACAGGGTTCGGTGAACACTGAAGCTTTCTTT.